This T cell receptor (beta chain) appears in the sequencing data of a study of cytomegalovirus exposure and HLA in healthy donors. Findings and caveats of the study: Previously analyzed data showed that most TCR beta V segments were productive at a frequency of about 87% or about 30%.

This CDR3 is built from 15 residues. Trimming removed 8 bases at V and 8 bases at J, with 21 bases between. Per the germline V gene, CDR1 is LNHDA and CDR2 is SQIVND (reference sequence). For this clone: Its antigen is unknown.

The PCR used 60 Vbeta and 13 Jbeta primers. Libraries were prepared by immunoSEQ multiplex PCR; TCRdb keeps only in-frame clonotypes and omits some of them. The table has 120,000 to 150,000 clones, roughly four fifths seen once; the top ten hold 4.9%. The chain joins TRBV19 to TRBJ1-4, with a weak D call TRBD1 (5 bases). Sequenced input: PBMCs. The source of this sequence is a woman in her forties or fifties in good health and CMV-seronegative. The CDR3 region has the DNA TGTGCCAGTTACCCCGGTGGGGCGATAGGGGAAAAACTGTTTTTT. Amino acid sequence: CASYPGGAIGEKLFF.